This T cell receptor beta chain was identified during a study of regulatory T cells in long-lasting Graves disease. Study-wide points: Persistent Graves' patients had lower TCR diversity than newly diagnosed ones. Newly diagnosed disease favored TRBV20-1 and TRBJ2-1 over persistent disease.

Trimming took 4 bases from V and 5 from J; bases not matched to a gene: 9. The CDR3 runs to 15 residues. CDR1 is KGHSH, CDR2 LQKENI, per germline. Time point described: persistent/refractory GD, antithyroid drugs over 5 years with positive TRAb. The TCR library was made from RNA extracted from PBMCs. Graves' disease diagnosis followed American Thyroid Association guidelines. Each of the patients was recruited from an endocrinology department situated in Xi'an, China. To note about this clonotype: Its antigen is not identified.

HTBI primers from iRepertoire and Arm-PCR of CDR3 regions yielded the TCR beta libraries. Using its own MiXCR run on the multiplex PCR reads, TCRdb lists one record per CDR3 protein. The top ten clones hold 7.8% of a sample with 400,000 to 500,000 distinct CDR3 sequences, roughly 20% of them seen once. This TCR was sampled from a female donor with Graves disease. The source material was peripheral blood mononuclear cells (PBMCs), sampled when the disease was refractory, from a patient treated with antithyroid drugs. The chain combines TRBV18 with TRBJ2-7; 9 bases line up with TRBD1. In DNA, the CDR3 is TGTGCCAGCTCACTCACAGGGGGCGATCGGCACGAGCAGTACTTC. As protein: CASSLTGGDRHEQYF.